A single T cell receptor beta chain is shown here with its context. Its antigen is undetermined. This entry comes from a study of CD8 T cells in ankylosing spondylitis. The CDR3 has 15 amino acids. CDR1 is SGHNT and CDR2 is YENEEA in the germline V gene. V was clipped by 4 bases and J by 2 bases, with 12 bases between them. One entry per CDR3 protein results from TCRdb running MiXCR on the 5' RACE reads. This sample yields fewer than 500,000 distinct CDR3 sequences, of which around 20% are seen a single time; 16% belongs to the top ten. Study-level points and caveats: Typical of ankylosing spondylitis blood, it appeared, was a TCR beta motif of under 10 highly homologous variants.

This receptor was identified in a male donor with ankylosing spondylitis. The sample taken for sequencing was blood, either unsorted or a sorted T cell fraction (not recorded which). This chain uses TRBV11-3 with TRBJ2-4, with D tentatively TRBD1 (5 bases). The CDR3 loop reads CASSWGEETKNIQYF. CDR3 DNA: TGTGCCAGCAGCTGGGGCGAGGAGACCAAAAACATTCAGTACTTC.